The rows below give T cell receptor beta chains drawn from one sample of a study of T cell responses to AZD1222 COVID-19 vaccine. The table came from immunoSEQ multiplex PCR; TCRdb's copy has only in-frame clones and leaves some out. The sample includes about 180,000 clones, roughly 91% of them seen just once. The input for sequencing was peripheral blood, taken 28 days after the second dose of the MenACWY control vaccine. The receptors here all came from an adult who received the MenACWY meningococcal vaccine as a control. CDR3s include the opening cysteine and the closing phenylalanine or tryptophan. A D gene is named only where the DNA matches it firmly. Only part of the rows carry a size: once, few, many, or a class if the clone is expanded.

-	TRBV28	TRBJ1-2	-	TGTGCCAGCAGTCCTGGGTCTAACTATGGCTACACCTTC	CASSPGSNYGYTF
-	TRBV6-5	TRBJ2-2	-	TGTGCCAGCAGCCTTAAGAGAAACACCGGGGAGCTGTTTTTT	CASSLKRNTGELFF
-	TRBV28	TRBJ1-2	TRBD1	TGTGCCAGCATCACAGGTGCAGGGGGCACCACCTATGGCTACACCTTC	CASITGAGGTTYGYTF
-	TRBV11-1	TRBJ2-1	-	TGTGCCAGCAGCTCCCCCCGGGGGCGCTACAATGAGCAGTTCTTC	CASSSPRGRYNEQFF
-	TRBV24-1	TRBJ1-2	-	TGTGCCACCAGCCCGAGGGGGGGAAGCTACACCTTC	CATSPRGGSYTF
-	TRBV7-9	TRBJ2-1	TRBD2	TGTGCCAGCAGCTATACTAGCGGGGGGGCCGATGAGCAGTTCTTC	CASSYTSGGADEQFF
-	TRBV6-5	TRBJ2-2	TRBD1	TGTGCCAGCAGACCCCGGACAGGGGCCACCGGGGAGCTGTTTTTT	CASRPRTGATGELFF
-	TRBV5-4	TRBJ2-3	-	TGTGCCAGCAGCTTCCACACAGATACGCAGTATTTT	CASSFHTDTQYF
-	TRBV7-9	TRBJ2-3	-	TGTGCCAGCAGCCGGGGGCCAGATACGCAGTATTTT	CASSRGPDTQYF
-	TRBV6-4	TRBJ2-3	TRBD2	TGTGCCAGCAGTCCTCTCGCGGGGGGGAGCACAGATACGCAGTATTTT	CASSPLAGGSTDTQYF
once	TRBV20-1	TRBJ1-1	-	TGCAGTGCCCTTCAGGGTGAAGCTTTCTTT	CSALQGEAFF
-	TRBV7-6	TRBJ2-2	TRBD2	TGTGCCAGCAGCTTAATAGCGGGGGGCGTTACCGGGGAGCTGTTTTTT	CASSLIAGGVTGELFF
-	TRBV5-8	TRBJ2-7	-	TGTGCCAGCAGCTTGATCCAGTCCTACGAGCAGTACTTC	CASSLIQSYEQYF
-	TRBV4-2	TRBJ1-2	-	TGTGCCAGCAGCCAATCCGGCTATGGCTACACCTTC	CASSQSGYGYTF
-	TRBV5-6	TRBJ1-5	-	TGTGCCAGCAGCCGACATCACGGGCAGCCCCAGCATTTT	CASSRHHGQPQHF
-	TRBV28	TRBJ1-2	-	TGTGCCAGCAGCCTACCTTTCAGGGGCCCTGGCTACACCTTC	CASSLPFRGPGYTF
-	TRBV28	TRBJ1-2	TRBD1	TGTGCCAGCAGTCGTCCCGGGACAGGGAAAGTTAGCTATGGCTACACCTTC	CASSRPGTGKVSYGYTF
-	TRBV28	TRBJ2-1	TRBD2	TGTGCCAGCAGCACCACCGGGACTAGTTCGCTCTTC	CASSTTGTSSLF
once	TRBV5-1	TRBJ2-1	-	TGCGCCAGCAGCCCTCCTAAATATGGACAGTTTTACAATGAGCAGTTCTTC	CASSPPKYGQFYNEQFF
-	TRBV5-4	TRBJ1-6	TRBD1	TGTGCCAGCAGCCCGGGACAGAGTTATAATTCACCCCTCCACTTT	CASSPGQSYNSPLHF
-	TRBV7-8	TRBJ2-1	TRBD1	TGTGCCAGCAGCTTAGGGGGCCTGGACAGGGCCTGGGAGTTCTTC	CASSLGGLDRAWEFF
-	TRBV28	TRBJ1-5	TRBD1	TGTGCCAGCAGACCACAGGGGGCGGGGGCCCAGCATTTT	CASRPQGAGAQHF
once	TRBV7-2	TRBJ2-3	TRBD2	TGTGCCAGCAGCTTAGAGAGGTCGGGGGGGCTTGGTACGCAGTATTTT	CASSLERSGGLGTQYF
-	TRBV19	TRBJ1-6	-	TGTGCCAGTAGTATGGCGGGGGGTCCTTCACCCCTCCACTTT	CASSMAGGPSPLHF
-	TRBV4-1	TRBJ1-1	TRBD1	TGCGCCAGCAGCCAAGATATACGGACAGGGGCAGTGAACACTGAAGCTTTCTTT	CASSQDIRTGAVNTEAFF
-	TRBV6-2/TRBV6-3	TRBJ2-3	-	TGTGCCAGCAGTTACGGGGACACCTCGACAGATACGCAGTATTTT	CASSYGDTSTDTQYF
-	TRBV29-1	TRBJ2-1	TRBD2	TGCAGCTCGTGGACCGGGGGGACTTACAATGAGCAGTTCTTC	CSSWTGGTYNEQFF
once	TRBV30	TRBJ1-1	TRBD1	TGTGCCTGGAGCGACAGGGGGAACACTGAAGCTTTCTTT	CAWSDRGNTEAFF
-	TRBV14	TRBJ2-6	-	TGTGCCAGCAGCACACTCTCTGGGGCCAACGTCCTGACTTTC	CASSTLSGANVLTF
once	TRBV4-1	TRBJ1-4	-	TGCGCCAGCAGCCAAACGGGGTTGTACGGGGGTTCTGAAAAACTGTTTTTT	CASSQTGLYGGSEKLFF
-	TRBV7-8	TRBJ2-7	-	TGTGCCAGCAGCTTAGTACCCCACACTGGGACCTACGAGCAGTACTTC	CASSLVPHTGTYEQYF
-	TRBV19	TRBJ1-2	TRBD1	TGTGCCAGTAGCCAGGGGGCCTCTGGCTACACCTTC	CASSQGASGYTF